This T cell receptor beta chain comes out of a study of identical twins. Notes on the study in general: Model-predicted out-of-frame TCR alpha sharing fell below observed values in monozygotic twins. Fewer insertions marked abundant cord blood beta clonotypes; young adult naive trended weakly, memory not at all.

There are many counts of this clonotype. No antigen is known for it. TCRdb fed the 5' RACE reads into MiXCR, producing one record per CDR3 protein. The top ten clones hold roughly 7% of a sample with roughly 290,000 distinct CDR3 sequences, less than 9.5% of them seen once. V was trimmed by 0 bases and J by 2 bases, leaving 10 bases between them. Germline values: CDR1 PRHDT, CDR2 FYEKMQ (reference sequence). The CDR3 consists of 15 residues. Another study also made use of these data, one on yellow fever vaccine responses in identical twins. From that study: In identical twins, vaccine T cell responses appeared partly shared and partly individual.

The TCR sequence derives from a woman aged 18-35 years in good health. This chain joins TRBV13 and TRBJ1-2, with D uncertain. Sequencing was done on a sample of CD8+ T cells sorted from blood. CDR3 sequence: CASSLGRGSNYGYTF. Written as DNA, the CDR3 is TGTGCCAGCAGCTTAGGACGAGGGAGCAACTATGGCTACACCTTC.